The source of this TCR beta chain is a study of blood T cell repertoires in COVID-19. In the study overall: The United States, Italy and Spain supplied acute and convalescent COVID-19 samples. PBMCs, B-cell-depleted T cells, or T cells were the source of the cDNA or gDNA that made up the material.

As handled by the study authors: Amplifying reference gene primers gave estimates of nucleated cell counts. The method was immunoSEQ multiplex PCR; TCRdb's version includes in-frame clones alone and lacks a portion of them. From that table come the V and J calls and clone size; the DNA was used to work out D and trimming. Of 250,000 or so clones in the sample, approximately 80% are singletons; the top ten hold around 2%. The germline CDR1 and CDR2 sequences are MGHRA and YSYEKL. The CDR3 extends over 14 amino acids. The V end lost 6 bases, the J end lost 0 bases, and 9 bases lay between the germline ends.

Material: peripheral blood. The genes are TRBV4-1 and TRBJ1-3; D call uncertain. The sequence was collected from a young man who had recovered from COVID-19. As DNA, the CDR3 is TGCGCCAGCAGTCCTGAGAACTCTGGAAACACCATATATTTT. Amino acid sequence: CASSPENSGNTIYF.